This T cell receptor beta chain was identified during a study of response to subunit inactivated influenza vaccine. TCRdb analysed the RT-PCR reads with MiXCR anew, one entry per CDR3 protein. The sample holds 450,000 to 550,000 distinct CDR3 sequences, 25% seen once. CDR1 and CDR2 from the germline V gene are KGHSH and LQKENI. CDR3 size: 14 residues. With 2 bases removed from V and 5 bases from J, the gap between germline ends came to 12 bases. Material: CD4+ T cells sorted from PBMCs, obtained 4 to 6 days after vaccination. This clonotype was sampled from a man in his forties or fifties who received an inactivated influenza vaccine. The chain links TRBV18 to TRBJ1-1, with a weak D call TRBD1 (5 bases). In DNA form, the CDR3 reads TGTGCCAGCTCACCAAACCCGGGGGGGACTGAAGCTTTCTTT. Protein sequence: CASSPNPGGTEAFF. Full variable domain (rest looked up from reference TRBV18 and TRBJ1-1): NAGVMQNPRHLVRRRGQEARLRCSPMKGHSHVYWYRQLPEEGLKFMVYLQKENIIDESGMPKERFSAEFPKEGPSILRIQQVVRGDSAAYFCASSPNPGGTEAFFGQGTRLTVV.